Listed below are T cell receptor beta chains from one sample, sequenced in a study of blood T cell repertoires in COVID-19. Sequencing was performed with immunoSEQ multiplex PCR; in TCRdb, only in-frame clones are kept and a portion is missing. The sample contains about 75,000 clones, more than 65% of which appear only once. Sequenced material: peripheral blood. These receptors all stem from a woman of 80 years or more with active or convalescent COVID-19. Each CDR3 is given with its conserved first and last residue. A D gene is named only where the DNA matches it firmly. Size is stated for part of the rows, as once, few or many counts, or as a class when the clone is expanded.

D	V	size	J	CDR3	DNA
NA	TRBV28	NA	TRBJ1-1	CASSLALNTEAFF	TGTGCCAGCAGTTTAGCGCTGAACACTGAAGCTTTCTTT
NA	TRBV6-4	NA	TRBJ1-3	CASRGRSGRNTIYF	TGTGCCAGCCGCGGACGCTCAGGGCGGAACACCATATATTTT
NA	TRBV7-2	NA	TRBJ1-3	CASSFREGTIYF	TGTGCCAGCAGCTTTAGGGAGGGGACCATATATTTT
NA	TRBV6-5	NA	TRBJ1-2	CASSYTGYGYTF	TGTGCCAGCAGTTACACGGGTTATGGCTACACCTTC
TRBD1	TRBV29-1	NA	TRBJ2-1	CSVERTGGWNEQFF	TGCAGCGTTGAGAGGACAGGGGGCTGGAATGAGCAGTTCTTC
TRBD1	TRBV7-9	NA	TRBJ2-7	CASSRRFAGTGYYEQYF	TGTGCCAGCAGCCGGAGATTTGCCGGGACAGGGTATTACGAGCAGTACTTC
TRBD1	TRBV28	NA	TRBJ2-7	CAIRDRVNEQYF	TGTGCTATCCGGGACAGGGTCAACGAGCAGTACTTC
TRBD2	TRBV7-2	NA	TRBJ2-7	CASSLGTPSGGYEQYF	TGTGCCAGCAGCTTAGGGACCCCTAGCGGGGGTTACGAGCAGTACTTC
TRBD1	TRBV12-5	NA	TRBJ1-2	CASGSGQGARYGYTF	TGTGCTAGTGGTTCGGGACAGGGGGCTCGGTATGGCTACACCTTC
NA	TRBV7-9	NA	TRBJ2-7	CASSFAGFMDEQYF	TGTGCCAGCAGCTTTGCGGGGTTTATGGACGAGCAGTACTTC
NA	TRBV27	NA	TRBJ2-3	CASRGPLTDTQYF	TGTGCCAGCAGGGGGCCACTCACAGATACGCAGTATTTT
TRBD2	TRBV7-2	NA	TRBJ2-7	CASSIGTSGRVEQYF	TGTGCCAGCAGCATCGGGACTAGCGGGAGGGTCGAGCAGTACTTC
NA	TRBV6-5	NA	TRBJ2-7	CASSYGGVDYEQYF	TGTGCCAGCAGTTACGGAGGGGTTGACTACGAGCAGTACTTC
NA	TRBV4-3	NA	TRBJ1-1	CASSQDWGDTEAFF	TGCGCCAGCAGCCAAGATTGGGGGGACACTGAAGCTTTCTTT
NA	TRBV28	NA	TRBJ2-5	CASSPTGRQETQYF	TGTGCCAGCAGTCCTACAGGGCGACAAGAGACCCAGTACTTC
TRBD2	TRBV9	few	TRBJ2-3	CASSVAIAGGFTDTQYF	TGTGCCAGCAGCGTAGCTATCGCGGGAGGGTTCACAGATACGCAGTATTTT
NA	TRBV10-1	NA	TRBJ2-5	CASSAYGTRNPETQYF	TGCGCCAGCAGTGCCTACGGGACTCGAAACCCAGAGACCCAGTACTTC
TRBD1	TRBV4-3	NA	TRBJ1-5	CASSQDYRGGQPQHF	TGCGCCAGCAGCCAAGACTACAGGGGTGGTCAGCCCCAGCATTTT
TRBD2	TRBV7-8	NA	TRBJ2-3	CASSLVLAGGADTQYF	TGTGCCAGCAGCTTAGTGCTAGCGGGGGGTGCAGATACGCAGTATTTT
TRBD2	TRBV20-1	NA	TRBJ2-7	CSASTSGTGEQYF	TGCAGTGCTAGTACTAGCGGCACTGGGGAGCAGTACTTC
TRBD1	TRBV5-1	NA	TRBJ1-4	CASSPGQGTTNEKLFF	TGCGCCAGCAGCCCAGGACAGGGGACGACTAATGAAAAACTGTTTTTT
NA	TRBV7-9	NA	TRBJ1-5	CASSRLTANQPQHF	TGTGCCAGCAGCCGACTGACAGCTAATCAGCCCCAGCATTTT
TRBD1	TRBV9	NA	TRBJ1-3	CASSIQPGQGNSGNTIYF	TGTGCCAGCAGCATACAACCGGGACAGGGAAACTCTGGAAACACCATATATTTT
TRBD1	TRBV5-1	NA	TRBJ1-2	CASSLGWDSYGYTF	TGCGCCAGCAGCTTGGGGTGGGACAGCTATGGCTACACCTTC
NA	TRBV7-8	NA	TRBJ1-4	CASSDQGKLFF	TGTGCCAGCTCCGACCAGGGCAAACTGTTTTTT
NA	TRBV5-6	NA	TRBJ1-1	CASSTQNTEAFF	TGTGCCAGCAGCACTCAGAACACTGAAGCTTTCTTT
TRBD2	TRBV7-2	NA	TRBJ2-6	CASSLWRTSFGANVLTF	TGTGCCAGCAGCTTATGGAGGACTAGCTTTGGGGCCAACGTCCTGACTTTC
NA	TRBV7-9	once	TRBJ1-2	CASSRRRGSYGYTF	TGTGCCAGCAGCCGCCGGCGGGGTTCCTATGGCTACACCTTC
TRBD1	TRBV19	NA	TRBJ1-1	CASTPGTGLKAEAFF	TGTGCCAGTACCCCCGGGACAGGGCTCAAGGCTGAAGCTTTCTTT
NA	TRBV5-1	NA	TRBJ2-5	CASSSGTYQESQYF	TGCGCCAGCAGCTCGGGGACATACCAAGAGAGCCAGTACTTC
NA	TRBV6-5	NA	TRBJ1-1	CASRTNRRLNTEAFF	TGTGCCAGCAGAACGAACAGAAGATTGAACACTGAAGCTTTCTTT
TRBD1	TRBV4-1	few	TRBJ1-5	CASSQVPGQGDQPQHF	TGCGCCAGCAGCCAAGTTCCGGGACAGGGTGATCAGCCCCAGCATTTT
NA	TRBV4-1	few	TRBJ1-3	CASSQASYGNTIYF	TGCGCCAGCAGCCAAGCCTCCTATGGAAACACCATATATTTT
TRBD2	TRBV2	NA	TRBJ2-3	CASSEVGLATDTQYF	TGTGCCAGCAGTGAGGTGGGACTAGCGACAGATACGCAGTATTTT
TRBD2	TRBV19	NA	TRBJ2-1	CASSTSGSTYNEQFF	TGTGCCAGTAGCACTAGCGGGAGCACCTACAATGAGCAGTTCTTC
TRBD1	TRBV27	NA	TRBJ2-1	CASSLRTFRDRGRVEQFF	TGTGCCAGCAGTTTACGAACCTTCCGGGACAGGGGGCGGGTTGAGCAGTTCTTC
NA	TRBV7-3	few	TRBJ1-6	CASGQREGSPLHF	TGTGCCAGCGGTCAGAGGGAAGGGTCACCCCTCCACTTT
NA	TRBV4-3	NA	TRBJ1-1	CASSQILQAQNTEAFF	TGCGCCAGCAGCCAAATATTACAGGCCCAGAACACTGAAGCTTTCTTT
NA	TRBV19	NA	TRBJ1-5	CASMERGNQPQHF	TGTGCCAGTATGGAAAGGGGAAATCAGCCCCAGCATTTT
NA	TRBV19	NA	TRBJ2-1	CASSQTAYNEQFF	TGTGCCAGTAGCCAGACAGCGTACAATGAGCAGTTCTTC
NA	TRBV7-6	NA	TRBJ2-5	CASSFLLSGVQETQYF	TGTGCCAGCAGCTTCCTCCTCTCAGGGGTGCAAGAGACCCAGTACTTC
NA	TRBV3-1/TRBV3-2	NA	TRBJ1-2	CASSLFYPSGSEPIQGGYGYTF	TGTGCCAGCAGCCTATTTTACCCCTCCGGCTCCGAACCGATTCAAGGGGGCTATGGCTACACCTTC
TRBD2	TRBV3-1/TRBV3-2	once	TRBJ2-7	CASKERGLAGEQYF	TGTGCCAGCAAAGAAAGGGGACTAGCGGGGGAGCAGTACTTC
NA	TRBV7-9	NA	TRBJ2-7	CASSLRGIDEQYF	TGTGCCAGCAGCTTGAGAGGGATCGACGAGCAGTACTTC
NA	TRBV7-9	once	TRBJ2-7	CASSLALGPVYEQYF	TGTGCCAGCAGCCTGGCCCTGGGGCCTGTCTACGAGCAGTACTTC
TRBD1	TRBV5-8	NA	TRBJ1-2	CASRNRGDYGYTF	TGTGCCAGCAGAAACAGGGGAGACTATGGCTACACCTTC
TRBD2	TRBV5-6	NA	TRBJ2-7	CASSSIAGQDSYEQYF	TGTGCCAGCAGCTCTATAGCGGGCCAGGACTCCTACGAGCAGTACTTC
NA	TRBV12-3/TRBV12-4	few	TRBJ1-1	CASSLIPRGQAFF	TGTGCCAGCAGTTTAATTCCTCGCGGTCAAGCTTTCTTT
TRBD2	TRBV18	NA	TRBJ2-3	CASSPPFSGSTDTQYF	TGTGCCAGCTCACCACCTTTTAGCGGGAGCACAGATACGCAGTATTTT
NA	TRBV11-2	NA	TRBJ2-1	CASSPLAASSYNEQFF	TGTGCCAGCAGCCCGCTAGCTGCTAGCTCCTACAATGAGCAGTTCTTC
TRBD2	TRBV5-1	few	TRBJ2-7	CASSHTSGGYEQYF	TGCGCCAGCAGCCACACTAGCGGGGGTTACGAGCAGTACTTC
NA	TRBV5-4	NA	TRBJ2-5	CASSLDGGKRETQYF	TGTGCCAGCAGCTTGGATGGCGGGAAGAGGGAGACCCAGTACTTC